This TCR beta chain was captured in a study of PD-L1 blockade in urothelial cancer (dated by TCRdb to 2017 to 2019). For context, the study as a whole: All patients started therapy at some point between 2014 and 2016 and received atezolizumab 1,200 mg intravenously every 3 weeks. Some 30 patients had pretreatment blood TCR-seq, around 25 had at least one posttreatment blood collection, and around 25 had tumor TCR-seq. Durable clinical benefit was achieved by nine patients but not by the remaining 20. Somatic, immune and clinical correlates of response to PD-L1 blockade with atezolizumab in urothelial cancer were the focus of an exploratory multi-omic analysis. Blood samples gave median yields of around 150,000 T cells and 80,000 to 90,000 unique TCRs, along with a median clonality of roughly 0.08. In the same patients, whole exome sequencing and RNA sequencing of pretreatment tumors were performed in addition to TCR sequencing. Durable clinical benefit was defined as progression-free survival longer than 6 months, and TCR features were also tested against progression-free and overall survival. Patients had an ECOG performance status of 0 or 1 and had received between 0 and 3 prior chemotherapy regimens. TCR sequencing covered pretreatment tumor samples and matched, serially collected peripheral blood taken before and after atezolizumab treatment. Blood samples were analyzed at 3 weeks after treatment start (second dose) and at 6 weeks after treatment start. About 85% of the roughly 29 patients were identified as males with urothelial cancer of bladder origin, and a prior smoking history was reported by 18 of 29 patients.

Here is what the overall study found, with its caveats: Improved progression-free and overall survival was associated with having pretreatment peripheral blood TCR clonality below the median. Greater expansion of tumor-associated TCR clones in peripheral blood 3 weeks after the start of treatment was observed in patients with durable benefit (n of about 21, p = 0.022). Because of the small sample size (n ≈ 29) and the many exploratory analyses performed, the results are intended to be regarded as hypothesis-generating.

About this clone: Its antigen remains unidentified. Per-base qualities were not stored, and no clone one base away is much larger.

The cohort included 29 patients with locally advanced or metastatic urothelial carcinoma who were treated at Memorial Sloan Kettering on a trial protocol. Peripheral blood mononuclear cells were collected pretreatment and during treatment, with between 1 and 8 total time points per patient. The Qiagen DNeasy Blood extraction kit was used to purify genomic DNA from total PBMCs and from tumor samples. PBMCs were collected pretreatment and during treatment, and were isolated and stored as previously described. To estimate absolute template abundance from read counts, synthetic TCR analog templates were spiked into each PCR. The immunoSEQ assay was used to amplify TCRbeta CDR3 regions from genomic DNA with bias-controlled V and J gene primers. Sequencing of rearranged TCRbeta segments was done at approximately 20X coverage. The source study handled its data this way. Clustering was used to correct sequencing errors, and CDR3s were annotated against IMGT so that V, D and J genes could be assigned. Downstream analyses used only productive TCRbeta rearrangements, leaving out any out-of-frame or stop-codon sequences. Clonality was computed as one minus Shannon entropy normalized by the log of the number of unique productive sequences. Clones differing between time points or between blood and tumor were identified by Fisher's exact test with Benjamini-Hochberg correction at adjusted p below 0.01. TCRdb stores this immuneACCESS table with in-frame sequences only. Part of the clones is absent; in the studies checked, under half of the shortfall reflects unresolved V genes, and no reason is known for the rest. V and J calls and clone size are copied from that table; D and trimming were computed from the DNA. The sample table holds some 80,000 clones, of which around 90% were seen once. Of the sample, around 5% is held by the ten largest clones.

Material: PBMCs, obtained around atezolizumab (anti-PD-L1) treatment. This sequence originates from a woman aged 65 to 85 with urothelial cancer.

The DNA is as follows: TGTGCCAGCAGTCTGGACAGGGGATACGAGCAGTACTTC. Translated, this is CASSLDRGYEQYF. The chain is made from TRBV28 and TRBJ2-7, and TRBD1 matches 9 of the central bases. Taken from cysteine to phenylalanine, the CDR3 has 13 residues. Just the 39-base CDR3 DNA is kept, in frame starting at base 1. After removal of 5 bases from V and 4 bases from J, the junction retains 3 bases not matched to a gene. Looking up the germline V gene yields CDR1 MDHEN and CDR2 SYDVKM.